This T cell receptor (beta chain) was sequenced in a study of T cell responses to AZD1222 COVID-19 vaccine. The germline V gene has CDR1 SGHNT and CDR2 YYREEE (reference sequence). Trimming pared 2 bases from V and 10 bases from J, leaving 18 bases between. The CDR3 has 15 residues. The table came from immunoSEQ multiplex PCR; TCRdb's copy has only in-frame clones and leaves some out. The sample lists about 130,000 clones, roughly 90% occurring once. The TCR originated in an adult in good health. Sequencing used peripheral blood, obtained on day 0 of AZD1222 vaccination. The rearrangement joins TRBV5-4 to TRBJ2-2; no reliable D call. CDR3 amino acids: CASSFPGSRREELFF. In DNA, the CDR3 is TGTGCCAGCAGCTTCCCCGGCTCCCGGAGAGAGGAGCTGTTTTTT.